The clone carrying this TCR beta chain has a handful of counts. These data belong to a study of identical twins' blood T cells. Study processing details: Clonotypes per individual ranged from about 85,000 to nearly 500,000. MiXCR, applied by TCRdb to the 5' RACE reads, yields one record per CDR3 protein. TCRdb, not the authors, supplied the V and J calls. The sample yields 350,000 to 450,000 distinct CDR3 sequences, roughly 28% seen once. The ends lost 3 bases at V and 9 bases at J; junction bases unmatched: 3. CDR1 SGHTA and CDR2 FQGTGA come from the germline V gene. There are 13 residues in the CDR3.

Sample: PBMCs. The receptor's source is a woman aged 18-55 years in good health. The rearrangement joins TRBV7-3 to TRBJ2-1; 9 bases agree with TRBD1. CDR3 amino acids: CASSFGQGFEQFF. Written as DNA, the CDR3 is TGTGCCAGCAGCTTCGGACAGGGGTTTGAGCAGTTCTTC.